This is a list of T cell receptor beta chains from one sample in a study of T cell repertoires in cytomegalovirus infection. The antigens for these receptors are not known. Using its own MiXCR run on the reads, TCRdb lists one record per CDR3 protein. The sample has some 800,000 distinct CDR3 sequences, just under 30% seen once. The material sequenced was cultured CD8+ T cells from PBMCs, taken from culture after CMV antigen stimulation. The receptor source for this set is a human donor in good health (CMV status not recorded). Some clones in this sample may be carry-over from other donors' samples. The CDR3 runs from the conserved cysteine through the conserved F or W. D genes are given only for firm matches. Rows give clone size only sometimes, using once, few, many, or a class for an expanded clone.

clone size	D gene	J gene	V gene	CDR3 protein	CDR3 DNA
-	-	TRBJ2-3	TRBV9	CASSPVVDTQYF	TGTGCCAGCAGCCCAGTAGTAGATACGCAGTATTTT
-	TRBD2	TRBJ2-5	TRBV6-5	CASTEAGNLETQYF	TGTGCCAGCACCGAAGCGGGGAACCTAGAGACCCAGTACTTC
few	-	TRBJ1-2	TRBV6-1	CATTVGYGYTF	TGTGCCACCACGGTGGGCTATGGCTACACCTTC
-	-	TRBJ2-4	TRBV6-2/TRBV6-3	CASQTADSLSELAKNIQYF	TGTGCTTCCCAGACCGCGGACAGTTTATCCGAATTAGCCAAAAACATTCAGTACTTC
few	-	TRBJ2-7	TRBV12-3/TRBV12-4	CASSAGRSEQYF	TGTGCCAGCAGCGCGGGTCGGAGCGAGCAGTACTTC
few	TRBD2	TRBJ2-2	TRBV12-3/TRBV12-4	CASSTPGLASGELFF	TGTGCCAGCAGTACCCCGGGACTAGCAAGCGGGGAGCTGTTTTTT
-	-	TRBJ2-1	TRBV7-9	CAVEGTNYNEQFF	TGTGCTGTAGAGGGGACCAATTACAATGAGCAGTTCTTC
many	-	TRBJ2-7	TRBV7-2	CASSLGVGGGYEQYF	TGTGCCAGCAGCTTAGGAGTTGGGGGAGGCTACGAGCAGTACTTC
few	-	TRBJ1-5	TRBV19	CASSSPGPSFHF	TGTGCCAGTAGTAGTCCGGGACCGTCGTTCCATTTT
few	TRBD1	TRBJ2-1	TRBV6-2/TRBV6-3	CASSYSSVGQGYNEQFF	TGTGCCAGCAGTTACTCGAGTGTTGGACAGGGCTACAATGAGCAGTTCTTC
-	-	TRBJ1-1	TRBV20-1	CSARDPWQGLRLAFF	TGCAGTGCTAGAGACCCTTGGCAGGGACTAAGGTTGGCTTTCTTT
-	-	TRBJ1-1	TRBV4-3	CASSQYQGFTPEAFF	TGCGCCAGCAGCCAATACCAGGGTTTTACCCCTGAAGCTTTCTTT
-	TRBD2	TRBJ2-1	TRBV7-9	CASSSRTSGGSKQFF	TGTGCCAGCAGCTCCCGGACTAGCGGGGGGTCTAAGCAGTTCTTC
-	-	TRBJ1-5	TRBV6-1	CASSPDHGGNQPQHF	TGTGCCAGCAGCCCGGATCACGGTGGCAATCAGCCCCAGCATTTT
-	TRBD1	TRBJ2-1	TRBV12-3/TRBV12-4	CASTRQGNEQFF	TGTGCCAGCACCCGACAGGGGAATGAGCAGTTCTTC
many	TRBD1	TRBJ2-2	TRBV7-9	CASSFRDSRGSTGELFF	TGTGCCAGCAGCTTCCGGGACAGTAGAGGTTCCACCGGGGAGCTGTTTTTT
few	-	TRBJ2-3	TRBV10-3	CAISVGSNRDVGTGSTDTQYF	TGTGCCATCAGCGTCGGCTCCAATAGGGATGTAGGAACAGGCAGCACAGATACGCAGTATTTT
-	-	TRBJ1-6	TRBV11-1	CASRWGVINSPLHF	TGTGCCAGCCGCTGGGGGGTAATCAATTCACCCCTCCACTTT
-	-	TRBJ2-1	TRBV12-3/TRBV12-4	CANSLQGNYNEQFF	TGTGCCAACAGTCTACAGGGAAATTACAATGAGCAGTTCTTC
few	-	TRBJ1-1	TRBV7-8	CASSYREVSEAFF	TGTGCCAGCAGCTATAGGGAGGTTTCTGAAGCTTTCTTT
-	-	TRBJ1-1	TRBV27	CASSLSWGGTEAFF	TGTGCCAGCAGTTTATCGTGGGGAGGCACTGAAGCTTTCTTT
few	TRBD1	TRBJ2-7	TRBV2	CASSDPGQGDEQYF	TGTGCCAGCAGTGATCCGGGACAGGGGGACGAGCAGTACTTC
-	TRBD1	TRBJ2-7	TRBV5-4	CVSSPPGTGIYEQYF	TGTGTCAGCAGCCCCCCCGGGACAGGGATCTACGAGCAGTACTTC
many	-	TRBJ1-5	TRBV6-1	CASSVLGAWQPQHF	TGTGCCAGCAGTGTCTTGGGGGCATGGCAGCCCCAGCATTTT
few	TRBD1	TRBJ1-5	TRBV27	CASSLVRDSQPQHF	TGTGCCAGCAGTTTAGTTAGGGACAGTCAGCCCCAGCATTTT
-	-	TRBJ1-1	TRBV4-1	CASSQPGGAEAFF	TGCGCCAGCAGCCAACCGGGGGGCGCTGAAGCTTTCTTT
-	-	TRBJ1-6	TRBV27	CASSVEGILNYNSPLHF	TGTGCCAGCAGTGTTGAGGGGATTCTAAACTATAATTCACCCCTCCACTTT
-	TRBD2	TRBJ2-1	TRBV6-5	CASRAGTSGEGEQFF	TGTGCCAGCAGAGCCGGGACTAGCGGCGAGGGAGAGCAGTTCTTC
-	TRBD2	TRBJ2-3	TRBV4-2	CASSQEGRLAADTQYF	TGTGCCAGCAGCCAAGAAGGGCGACTAGCTGCAGATACGCAGTATTTT
-	-	TRBJ1-1	TRBV5-5	CASSFSRGQNTEAFF	TGTGCCAGCAGCTTCAGCCGGGGCCAAAACACTGAAGCTTTCTTT
-	-	TRBJ1-1	TRBV19	CASNRRRGEDTEAFF	TGTGCCAGTAACCGACGACGGGGCGAGGACACTGAAGCTTTCTTT
-	-	TRBJ1-6	TRBV9	CASSAYRATGSPLHF	TGTGCCAGCAGCGCCTACAGGGCTACGGGATCACCCCTCCACTTT
-	-	TRBJ2-3	TRBV6-2/TRBV6-3	CASSDLRQDTQYF	TGTGCCAGCAGTGACCTCAGGCAAGATACGCAGTATTTT
-	-	TRBJ1-1	TRBV7-9	CASRSSQGFTEAFF	TGTGCCAGCAGGTCCTCGCAGGGATTCACTGAAGCTTTCTTT